This is a list of T cell receptor beta chains from one sample in a study of long-term antiretroviral therapy in people with HIV. The data were produced by immunoSEQ multiplex PCR, yet TCRdb's version contains in-frame clones alone and is incomplete. The sample holds around 21,000 clones, 81% seen once. Sequenced here: unsorted PBMCs, sampled 0.1 years before starting antiretroviral therapy. The source of these receptors is a man aged 35-49 years with HIV. Both conserved end residues are part of each CDR3. D genes are given only for firm matches. Some rows have no size entry. The others give once, few or many, or a class for an expanded clone.

d_call,clone_size,j_call,v_call,cdr3_nt,cdr3_aa
TRBD2,-,TRBJ2-1,TRBV28,TGTGCCAGCAGTCGACCGGGACTAGCGGGCTCTAGCTCCTACAATGAGCAGTTCTTC,CASSRPGLAGSSSYNEQFF
-,-,TRBJ2-5,TRBV10-1,TGCGCCAGCGCGGCAGGGCCCCGGGAGACCCAGTACTTC,CASAAGPRETQYF
-,-,TRBJ2-7,TRBV29-1,TGCAGCGTTGTAGGAGGTGGTCGTCTTAACTACGAGCAGTACTTC,CSVVGGGRLNYEQYF
TRBD2,-,TRBJ2-1,TRBV7-9,TGTGCCAGCAGCTTAAATACCCGAGCGGGAAGGGACAATGAGCAGTTCTTC,CASSLNTRAGRDNEQFF
-,few,TRBJ2-7,TRBV5-4,TGTGCCAGCAGCTCCAAGAGGAGCTCCTACGAGCAGTACTTC,CASSSKRSSYEQYF
-,-,TRBJ1-1,TRBV6-5,TGTGCCAGCAGATCAGGAGGGGGGAACACTGAAGCTTTCTTT,CASRSGGGNTEAFF
TRBD1,once,TRBJ2-2,TRBV6-7,TGTGCCAGCAGTACGCGGGACAGGGCCGGGGAGCTGTTTTTT,CASSTRDRAGELFF
-,-,TRBJ2-3,TRBV7-2,TGTGCCAGCAGTGGGGACTTGACAACTACGCAGTATTTT,CASSGDLTTTQYF
-,-,TRBJ2-1,TRBV9,TGTGCCAGCAGCGTAAGTCAGTCCAACAATGAGCAGTTCTTC,CASSVSQSNNEQFF
TRBD1,-,TRBJ1-1,TRBV4-1,TGCGCCAGCAGCCCCCCCGGGGAAGGACAGGGGCCCGAAGCTTTCTTT,CASSPPGEGQGPEAFF
TRBD1,once,TRBJ2-7,TRBV28,TGTGCCAGCAGTCAGGGGGCGTACGAGCAGTACTTC,CASSQGAYEQYF
TRBD1,-,TRBJ2-2,TRBV11-3,TGTGCCAGCAGCTTAGGACAGGGGGCCGGGGAGCTGTTTTTT,CASSLGQGAGELFF
-,-,TRBJ2-1,TRBV28,TGTGCCAGCAGGACTACCGTAGACCCACTCTACAATGAGCAGTTCTTC,CASRTTVDPLYNEQFF
-,-,TRBJ2-3,TRBV9,TGTGCCAGCAGCGGGTCTCGGGTAGGCACAGATACGCAGTATTTT,CASSGSRVGTDTQYF
-,-,TRBJ1-5,TRBV6-1,TGTGCCAGCACCCGACAGCTCAATCAGCCCCAGCATTTT,CASTRQLNQPQHF
-,-,TRBJ1-3,TRBV7-6,TGTGCCAGCAGCTTAGTCACAGGCATCTCTGGAAACACCATATATTTT,CASSLVTGISGNTIYF
TRBD1,-,TRBJ1-2,TRBV18,TGTGCCAGCTCGTCGACAGGGGGCAAGGATGGCTACACCTTC,CASSSTGGKDGYTF
-,-,TRBJ2-5,TRBV4-1,TGCGCCAGCAGCCAAATCGGTCTCCGGGATCATAAAGAGACCCAGTACTTC,CASSQIGLRDHKETQYF
-,-,TRBJ2-7,TRBV29-1,TGCAGCGTTGAGTACGAGCAGTACTTC,CSVEYEQYF
-,few,TRBJ1-3,TRBV4-3,TGCGCCAGCAGCCAAGAAGGGCAGGCTGGAAACACCATATATTTT,CASSQEGQAGNTIYF
-,-,TRBJ1-4,TRBV6-5,TGTGCCAGCAGTTACTTCGAAAACGGAGACGAAAAACTGTTTTTT,CASSYFENGDEKLFF
TRBD1,-,TRBJ1-4,TRBV2,TGTGCCAGCAACCTACAGGGGGCCGGAGCTAATGAAAAACTGTTTTTT,CASNLQGAGANEKLFF
-,-,TRBJ2-6,TRBV5-4,TGTGCCAGCAGCTTAGGTCCTGGGGCCAACGTCCTGACTTTC,CASSLGPGANVLTF
TRBD2,-,TRBJ2-3,TRBV6-6,TGTGCCAGCAGTTACTCTGGCGGGAGGGCCTCAGATACGCAGTATTTT,CASSYSGGRASDTQYF
-,-,TRBJ2-7,TRBV28,TGTGCCAGCAGTTTGCAGATTCCCCCCTACGAGCAGTACTTC,CASSLQIPPYEQYF
-,-,TRBJ2-2,TRBV18,TGTGCCAGCTCACCACCGGGCAGTTTGGGCACCGGGGAGCTGTTTTTT,CASSPPGSLGTGELFF
TRBD1,once,TRBJ2-2,TRBV9,TGTGCCAGCAGCGAACAGGGGGCCGCGAGCACCGGGGAGCTGTTTTTT,CASSEQGAASTGELFF
-,-,TRBJ1-1,TRBV5-1,TGCGCCAGCAGCTTGACGACGGGCACTGAAGCTTTCTTT,CASSLTTGTEAFF
TRBD1,few,TRBJ2-3,TRBV9,TGTGCCAGCAGCGTTCAGGGGGCGGGCACAGATACGCAGTATTTT,CASSVQGAGTDTQYF